In its sample, the clone carrying this T cell receptor (beta chain) was seen a few times. What it binds is unknown. This CDR3 is 12 amino acids long. Trimming took off 3 bases at V and 2 bases at J, with 6 bases between the two ends. Germline CDR1 SQVTM, CDR2 ANQGSEA. A second PCR of 7 to 11 cycles used a sample-barcoded 5' primer and a J-beta primer mix. A template-switch adaptor that had 12 random nucleotides put a tag on each cDNA molecule. TCRdb analysed the 5' RACE reads with MiXCR anew, one entry per CDR3 protein. The sample consists of approximately 2,000,000 distinct CDR3 sequences, around 42% of them appearing once. The data belong to a study of blood T cells in healthy people across ages. Overall study results and limits: It was not possible, with unsorted PBMCs, to conclusively compare naive and antigen-experienced cells. When set beside aged donors, long-lived donors presented more naive CD4+ cells and higher diversity.

Each sample yielded at least 7 million isolated PBMCs. This sequence originates from a human donor in good health. The sample taken for sequencing was blood. The rearrangement links TRBV29-1 to TRBJ2-3; D remains ambiguous. This CDR3 is CSVEVTTDTQYF. The CDR3 nucleotides are TGCAGCGTTGAGGTTACCACAGATACGCAGTATTTT.